Listed here are 14 T cell receptor beta chains from one sample, sequenced in a study of T-cell memory formation after mild COVID-19. From the 5' RACE reads, TCRdb called clonotypes with MiXCR, one entry per CDR3 protein. The data hold about 430,000 distinct CDR3 sequences, with 18% observed a single time. Material: PBMCs or a T cell subset sorted from them (not recorded which). The receptor source for this set is a man aged 18 to 30 who had mild COVID-19 (a few samples of this study predate the infection). Cell type and time point are not known.

The CDR3 sequence: CASGTQSDTQYF. The DNA for the CDR3 is TGCGCCAGCGGGACACAATCGGATACGCAGTATTTT. The chain recombines TRBV10-2 with TRBJ2-3; the D gene is possibly TRBD1 (6 bases). V lost 8 bases to trimming and J lost 6 bases, with 12 bases between them. The CDR3 extends over 12 amino acids. Germline V CDR1 and CDR2: WSHSY, SAAADI.

At least ten counts were recorded for this clonotype. The chain carries TRBV6-5 and TRBJ1-1; D is unresolved. The CDR3 totals 15 residues. Per the germline V gene, CDR1 is MNHEY and CDR2 is SVGAGI. Between the trimmed V and J ends, which lost 6 bases and 0 bases, there was a span of 14 bases. The CDR3: CASSLASGMNTEAFF. Written as DNA, the CDR3 is TGTGCCAGCAGCCTTGCCAGTGGTATGAACACTGAAGCTTTCTTT.

The CDR3 loop is CASSSARQAYNSPLHF. The CDR3 DNA sequence: TGTGCCAGCAGCAGCGCCCGACAGGCTTATAATTCACCCCTCCACTTT. The V call is TRBV7-9, the J call TRBJ1-6, with TRBD1 as a possible D gene (6 bases). The CDR3 sequence is 16 residues long. V lost 5 bases and J 4 bases, leaving 15 bases between the germline ends. Germline lookup yields CDR1 SEHNR and CDR2 FQNEAQ (reference sequence).

This clonotype was detected many times. The chain couples TRBV12-3 or TRBV12-4 to TRBJ1-2; D gene uncertain. There are 14 residues in the CDR3. Trimming left V 5 bases short and J 4 bases short, with 14 bases between. The CDR3 coding sequence is TGTGCCAGCAGTCCCGAGCCCCCAACCTATGGCTACACCTTC. This sequence encodes CASSPEPPTYGYTF.

The CDR3 region is CASSLAMISFHTEQFF. CDR3 in DNA: TGTGCCAGCAGCTTGGCGATGATCAGTTTTCATACTGAGCAGTTCTTC. The rearrangement joins TRBV5-6 to TRBJ2-1, with no clear D. V gave up 0 bases and J gave up 9 bases, with 19 bases separating them. This CDR3 has 16 residues. Germline V gene data show CDR1 as SGHDT and CDR2 as YYEEEE.

This clonotype was recorded a few times. This rearrangement joins TRBV20-1 to TRBJ1-1; D gene uncertain. The length of the CDR3 is 14 residues. CDR1 and CDR2 (germline): DFQATT, SNEGSKA (reference sequence). Trimming cost V 2 bases and J 0 bases, with 10 bases left between them. The CDR3 DNA sequence: TGCAGTGCTAGAAAGCCTACCATGAACACTGAAGCTTTCTTT. This sequence encodes CSARKPTMNTEAFF.

This clonotype turned up a few times. This sequence joins TRBV20-1 and TRBJ1-1; D unresolved. V was shortened by 3 bases and J by 1 base, with 24 bases between the two germline ends. This CDR3 is built from 18 residues. CDR1 DFQATT and CDR2 SNEGSKA come from the germline V gene (reference sequence). The CDR3 DNA sequence: TGCAGTGCTAGCAGATGTTATCAGTGTGGGGTAGAGAACACTGAAGCTTTCTTT. It yields the protein CSASRCYQCGVENTEAFF.

The gene calls are TRBV28 and TRBJ2-3, with D tentatively TRBD1 (5 bases). Germline V lookup: CDR1 MDHEN, CDR2 SYDVKM. Between the trimmed V and J ends, which lost 7 bases and 5 bases, there was a span of 28 bases. The length of the CDR3 is 18 residues. This chain's CDR3 is CASIPTYPGQTSGDTQYF. CDR3 nucleotides: TGTGCCAGCATCCCCACCTACCCCGGACAAACCTCGGGAGATACGCAGTATTTT. The entire variable domain, with the rest obtained from reference TRBV28 and TRBJ2-3, is as follows: DVKVTQSSRYLVKRTGEKVFLECVQDMDHENMFWYRQDPGLGLRLIYFSYDVKMKEKGDIPEGYSVSREKKERFSLILESASTNQTSMYLCASIPTYPGQTSGDTQYFGPGTRLTVL.

This clonotype was observed many times. The CDR3 is CASSPSGDSNGYGYTF. In DNA form, the CDR3 reads TGTGCCAGCAGTCCCTCCGGCGACAGCAACGGTTATGGCTACACCTTC. The genes are TRBV28 and TRBJ1-2; possibly TRBD1 for D (5 bases). The CDR3 length is 16 residues. Deletions cut 5 bases from V and 5 bases from J, with 21 bases between. Germline values: CDR1 MDHEN, CDR2 SYDVKM.

This clonotype was found a few times. The CDR3 spells CASSQGPGLPGELFF. Here the CDR3 DNA reads TGCGCCAGCAGCCAGGGACCGGGGTTGCCCGGGGAGCTGTTTTTT. V usage is TRBV4-1 and J usage is TRBJ2-2, with D perhaps given as TRBD1 or TRBD2 (5 bases each). Trimming removed 3 bases from V and 6 bases from J, with 14 bases in between. The germline V gene encodes CDR1 MGHRA and CDR2 YSYEKL. The CDR3 loop spans 15 amino acids.

The rearrangement joins TRBV7-2 to TRBJ1-1; no reliable D call. The CDR3 totals 14 residues. The V end was cut by 4 bases, the J end by 4 bases, with 13 bases between. Per germline, CDR1 SGHTA and CDR2 FQGNSA. CDR3 nucleotides: TGTGCCAGCAGCTGGCGGGAGGTCGGCACTGAAGCTTTCTTT. Translating it yields CASSWREVGTEAFF.

The chain is built from TRBV27 and TRBJ1-2; 7 nucleotides match TRBD1. Germline assignment: CDR1 MNHEY and CDR2 SMNVEV (reference sequence). Germline trimming cut 6 bases from V and 3 bases from J; bases unmatched to any gene: 7. The CDR3 runs 14 residues. CDR3 amino acids: CASRRQGGDYGYTF. Here the CDR3 DNA reads TGTGCCAGCAGGCGACAGGGAGGGGACTATGGCTACACCTTC.

This clonotype has at least ten counts. V gene TRBV5-1 combines with J gene TRBJ2-3; 10 bases are shared with TRBD2. Trimming at V came to 0 bases and at J to 5 bases, leaving 3 bases not matched to a gene. Germline V gives CDR1 SGHRS, CDR2 YFSETQ. CDR3 size: 15 residues. CDR3 sequence: CASSLVAGGRDTQYF. The CDR3, as DNA: TGCGCCAGCAGCTTGGTAGCGGGGGGCCGAGATACGCAGTATTTT.

The rearrangement links TRBV7-2 to TRBJ2-2, with D hard to call. The CDR3 spans 15 residues. Germline V CDR1 and CDR2: SGHTA, FQGNSA. The V end lost 4 bases, the J end lost 2 bases, and 11 bases lay between the germline ends. CDR3 bases: TGTGCCAGCAGCTCCGGACGGGTTAACACCGGGGAGCTGTTTTTT. Amino acids: CASSSGRVNTGELFF.